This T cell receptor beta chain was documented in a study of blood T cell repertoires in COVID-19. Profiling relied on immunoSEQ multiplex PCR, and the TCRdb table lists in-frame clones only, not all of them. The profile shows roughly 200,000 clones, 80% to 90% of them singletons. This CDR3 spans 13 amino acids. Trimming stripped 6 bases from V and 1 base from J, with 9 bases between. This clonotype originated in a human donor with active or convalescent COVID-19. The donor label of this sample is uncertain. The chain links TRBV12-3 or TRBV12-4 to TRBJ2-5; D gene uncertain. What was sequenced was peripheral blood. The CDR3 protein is CASSLEAQETQYF. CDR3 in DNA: TGTGCCAGCAGCCTTGAGGCCCAAGAGACCCAGTACTTC.